Here is one TCR beta chain with its context. The CDR3 runs to 12 residues. Trimming left V 3 bases short and J 11 bases short, with 13 bases between. The germline V gene encodes CDR1 LNHDA and CDR2 SQIVND (reference sequence). This specimen comes from a study of blood T cell repertoires in COVID-19. Profiling relied on immunoSEQ multiplex PCR, and the TCRdb table lists in-frame clones only, not all of them. The sample gives 200,000 to 250,000 clones, about 80% of which show up once; 2.3% is in the top ten. The chain employs TRBV19 and TRBJ1-1, with D hard to call. The source of this sequence is a woman in her fifties or sixties with acute or convalescent COVID-19. Material for sequencing was peripheral blood. The CDR3 DNA follows: TGTGCCAGTAGTATCGGAGTTTCGATGGCTTTCTTT. Amino acid sequence: CASSIGVSMAFF.